The clone carrying this T cell receptor (beta chain) occurred once. Its antigen remains unidentified. Using immunoSEQ multiplex PCR, the repertoire was profiled, and TCRdb retains in-frame clones only, with some absent. The sample gives about 160,000 clones, roughly nine tenths of which show up once; roughly 6.9% is in the top ten. This record belongs to a study of T cell responses to AZD1222 COVID-19 vaccine. Study-level background: Pooled samples include second doses given at about 4 or 12 weeks. Whole-study results and caveats: Only six individuals given AZD1222 were seropositive at baseline. Mostly white British, mostly female donors; authors suggested clonal diversity may be underestimated.

The CDR3 spans 13 residues. Germline values: CDR1 MNHEY, CDR2 SVGAGI. V dropped 4 bases and J dropped 5 bases, with 6 bases sitting between them. The V gene is TRBV6-5, the J gene TRBJ1-6, with no clear D. The source material was peripheral blood, sampled on day 0 of AZD1222 vaccination. The clonotype was recovered from an adult in good health. CDR3 DNA sequence: TGTGCCAGCAGTTCCCCCGATAATTCACCCCTCCACTTT. Translation: CASSSPDNSPLHF.